Below, 29 T cell receptor beta chains from the same sample are listed, as sequenced in a study of patients and donors after allogeneic stem cell transplantation. TCRdb reprocessed the RT-PCR reads with MiXCR, giving one entry per CDR3 protein. Of 920,000 or so distinct CDR3 sequences in the sample, approximately 18% are singletons; the top ten hold 5% to 6.5%. Sequenced material: blood, either unsorted or a sorted T cell fraction (not recorded which). These receptors were taken from a human donor who was either an allogeneic HSCT recipient or a stem cell or donor lymphocyte infusion donor (not recorded which). It is not recorded whose cells these are; they may come from a transplant donor.

This chain uses TRBV14 with TRBJ2-1; D perhaps matches TRBD1 (5 bases). The germline V and J ends were trimmed by 1 base and 0 bases, with 13 bases remaining between them. The CDR3 is 17 amino acids. CDR1 and CDR2 (germline): SGHDN, FVKESK. In DNA, the CDR3 is TGTGCCAGCAGCCAAGGTTGGGGCGGCATCTCCTACAATGAGCAGTTCTTC. The encoded protein is CASSQGWGGISYNEQFF.

This chain uses TRBV7-9 with TRBJ2-7; 8 bases are shared with TRBD2. Germline V lookup: CDR1 SEHNR, CDR2 FQNEAQ (reference sequence). CDR3 length equals 13 residues. Trimming removed 0 bases from V and 12 bases from J; junction bases left unmatched: 7. Written as DNA, the CDR3 is TGTGCCAGCAGCTTAGCGTGGACTAGCAGCGTGTACTTC. Amino acids: CASSLAWTSSVYF.

This chain joins TRBV12-3 or TRBV12-4 and TRBJ2-2, with a weak D call TRBD2 (6 bases). This CDR3 is 15 amino acids long. V gave up 8 bases and J gave up 0 bases, with 13 bases separating them. This chain's CDR3 is CASGTGLSNTGELFF. The CDR3 DNA is TGTGCCAGCGGTACAGGACTATCGAACACCGGGGAGCTGTTTTTT.

For this clonotype: At one end the junction does not follow the germline gene, possibly because of a read error. The chain joins TRBV4-1 to TRBJ1-2; 7 bases agree with TRBD1. The CDR3 length is 16 residues. Germline V gene sequence: CDR1 MGHRA, CDR2 YSYEKL. The CDR3 region is CAISQDSGQGVYGYTF. DNA for the CDR3: TGCGCCATCAGCCAAGATTCCGGGCAGGGGGTCTATGGCTACACCTTC.

J is TRBJ2-3 and V is TRBV5-5; maybe TRBD1 (6 bases). CDR3 size: 15 residues. Germline CDR1 reads SGHKS; CDR2 reads YYEKEE (reference sequence). Trimming removed 4 bases from V and 1 base from J, with 13 bases in between. The DNA of the CDR3 is TGTGCCAGCAGCCCGATCAGGGGACGCACAGATACGCAGTATTTT. Its translation: CASSPIRGRTDTQYF.

This clonotype has a count of ten or more. J is TRBJ1-1 and V is TRBV12-3 or TRBV12-4; D unresolved. CDR3 length: 12 amino acids. Trimming stripped 5 bases from V and 8 bases from J, with 12 bases between. CDR3 amino acids: CASSASGYEAFF. CDR3 coding DNA: TGTGCCAGCAGTGCCAGCGGATACGAAGCTTTCTTT.

The J gene is TRBJ2-3, the V gene TRBV30; TRBD2 agrees at 7 bases. The germline V gene encodes CDR1 GTSNPN and CDR2 SVGIG (reference sequence). The junction had 0 bases not matched to a gene; V was cut back by 5 bases and J by 4 bases. There are 11 residues in the CDR3. For the CDR3, the DNA is TGTGCCTGGGGGAGGGCAGATACGCAGTATTTT. Encoded protein: CAWGRADTQYF. Based on the CDR3 plus reference TRBV30 and TRBJ2-3, the full variable domain is SQTIHQWPATLVQPVGSPLSLECTVEGTSNPNLYWYRQAAGRGLQLLFYSVGIGQISSEVPQNLSASRPQDRQFILSSKKLLLSDSGFYLCAWGRADTQYFGPGTRLTVL.

This clonotype has more than one count but fewer than ten. The gene calls are TRBV20-1 and TRBJ2-3; no definite D call. The CDR3 has 13 residues. Germline-derived CDR1 and CDR2 are DFQATT and SNEGSKA (reference sequence). Trimming removed 3 bases from V and 4 bases from J, with 11 bases in between. CDR3 in amino acids: CSARASRADTQYF. The CDR3, as DNA: TGCAGTGCTAGGGCTAGTCGGGCAGATACGCAGTATTTT.

This clonotype came up many times. V usage is TRBV12-3 or TRBV12-4 and J usage is TRBJ2-3; possible D gene TRBD2, 6 bases. The V end lost 6 bases, the J end lost 3 bases, and 7 bases lay between the germline ends. The CDR3 covers 12 residues. Here the CDR3 DNA reads TGTGCCAGCAGGAGCGGGACAGATACGCAGTATTTT. The encoded protein is CASRSGTDTQYF.

This chain joins TRBV2 and TRBJ1-1; TRBD1 is a possible D gene (6 bases). The germline V gene has CDR1 SNHLY and CDR2 FYNNEI. This CDR3 contains 13 residues. Trimming removed 7 bases at V and 1 base at J, with 10 bases between. The CDR3 loop reads CASTGDGNTEAFF. The CDR3 DNA sequence: TGTGCCAGCACAGGGGACGGGAACACTGAAGCTTTCTTT. Complete variable domain (other parts from reference TRBV2 and TRBJ1-1): EPEVTQTPSHQVTQMGQEVILRCVPISNHLYFYWYRQILGQKVEFLVSFYNNEISEKSEIFDDQFSVERPDGSNFTLKIRSTKLEDSAMYFCASTGDGNTEAFFGQGTRLTVV.

This clonotype was observed a handful of times. The chain uses TRBV30 and TRBJ1-2, with unresolved D. The CDR3 contains 12 residues. The germline gives CDR1 GTSNPN, CDR2 SVGIG (reference sequence). Trimming cost V 5 bases and J 8 bases, with 15 bases left between them. CDR3 amino acids: CAWPRKAGGYTF. In DNA form, the CDR3 reads TGTGCCTGGCCGCGTAAGGCGGGGGGCTACACCTTC.

J is TRBJ2-5 and V is TRBV15; no clear D gene. The length of the CDR3 is 14 residues. Trimming stripped 7 bases from V and 5 bases from J, with 17 bases between. CDR1 and CDR2 (germline): LNHNV, YYDKDF (reference sequence). This CDR3 reads CATIPGVSWETQYF. CDR3 nucleotide sequence: TGTGCCACCATCCCAGGCGTTTCCTGGGAGACCCAGTACTTC.

There are a few counts of this clonotype. The rearrangement uses TRBV27 and TRBJ1-6, with a possible D match to TRBD1 (5 bases). The V end was cut by 3 bases, the J end by 5 bases, with 14 bases between. This CDR3 is 16 amino acids long. Looked up from germline, CDR1 is MNHEY and CDR2 is SMNVEV (reference sequence). CDR3: CASSFTTVLDNSPLHF. CDR3 nucleotide sequence: TGTGCCAGCAGTTTTACGACAGTCCTCGATAATTCACCCCTCCACTTT.

The V and J genes are TRBV6-2 or TRBV6-3 and TRBJ1-3; unclear D gene. The CDR3 spans 15 residues. The V gene's germline CDR1 is MNHEY and CDR2 SVGEGT. V was pared by 5 bases and J by 1 base, with 12 bases between. CDR3: CASSTGMTSGNTIYF. In DNA form, the CDR3 reads TGTGCCAGCAGTACGGGGATGACATCTGGAAACACCATATATTTT.

This clonotype was observed a handful of times. The rearrangement links TRBV29-1 to TRBJ2-7, with TRBD1 identical over 8 bases. J gave up 3 bases and V 1 base, and 5 bases lay outside the gene matches. Germline assignment: CDR1 SQVTM and CDR2 ANQGSEA. The CDR3 loop spans 14 amino acids. Here the CDR3 DNA reads TGCAGCGTTGAAGGCGGGGACAGGAACTACGAGCAGTACTTC. Encoded protein: CSVEGGDRNYEQYF.

This clonotype was picked up one time. The chain combines TRBV27 with TRBJ2-1, with D tentatively TRBD1 or TRBD2 (7 bases each). Germline V CDR1 and CDR2: MNHEY, SMNVEV (reference sequence). V dropped 6 bases and J dropped 0 bases, with 12 bases sitting between them. The CDR3 extends over 15 amino acids. This CDR3 is CASRQGRGSYNEQFF. CDR3 sequence (DNA): TGTGCCAGCAGACAGGGGAGGGGCTCCTACAATGAGCAGTTCTTC.

The chain is built from TRBV7-9 and TRBJ1-6; D gene unclear. CDR3 size: 16 residues. Trimming stripped 1 base from V and 14 bases from J, with 21 bases between. The germline V gene has CDR1 SEHNR and CDR2 FQNEAQ (reference sequence). This CDR3 is CASSLVAAGPHWSLHF. The CDR3 DNA reads TGTGCCAGCAGCTTAGTGGCTGCAGGCCCGCATTGGTCCCTCCACTTT. Full variable domain (rest looked up from reference TRBV7-9 and TRBJ1-6): DTGVSQNPRHKITKRGQNVTFRCDPISEHNRLYWYRQTLGQGPEFLTYFQNEAQLEKSRLLSDRFSAERPKGSFSTLEIQRTEQGDSAMYLCASSLVAAGPHWSLHFGNGTRLTVT.

This clonotype was counted a few times. The rearrangement links TRBV20-1 to TRBJ2-5, with 10 bases fitting TRBD2. The CDR3 covers 15 residues. The V gene end was trimmed by 3 bases and the J gene end by 5 bases; junction bases not matched to a gene: 9. From germline, CDR1 is DFQATT and CDR2 SNEGSKA (reference sequence). CDR3 DNA sequence: TGCAGTGCTAGCAGGACTAGCGGATCCTCTGAGACCCAGTACTTC. Translating gives CSASRTSGSSETQYF.

This rearrangement joins TRBV20-1 to TRBJ1-5, with D unclear. This CDR3 is 14 amino acids long. Germline V lookup: CDR1 DFQATT, CDR2 SNEGSKA (reference sequence). V lost 0 bases and J 6 bases, leaving 12 bases between the germline ends. CDR3 sequence: CSAREPGIGQPQHF. For the CDR3, the DNA is TGCAGTGCTAGAGAGCCAGGTATAGGTCAGCCCCAGCATTTT.

The chain links TRBV7-9 to TRBJ2-3; 8 positions agree with TRBD1. From germline, CDR1 is SEHNR and CDR2 FQNEAQ (reference sequence). The CDR3 extends over 15 amino acids. J was trimmed by 2 bases and V by 5 bases; bases with no gene match: 6. The CDR3 coding sequence is TGTGCCAGCAGCCCGAGGACAGGGTACACAGATACGCAGTATTTT. It codes for CASSPRTGYTDTQYF. The whole variable domain, remainder taken from reference TRBV7-9 and TRBJ2-3, is DTGVSQNPRHKITKRGQNVTFRCDPISEHNRLYWYRQTLGQGPEFLTYFQNEAQLEKSRLLSDRFSAERPKGSFSTLEIQRTEQGDSAMYLCASSPRTGYTDTQYFGPGTRLTVL.

The J gene is TRBJ1-1, the V gene TRBV19, with 8 positions matching TRBD1. After removal of 8 bases from V and 1 base from J, the junction contained 6 bases not matched to a gene. The CDR3 loop spans 14 amino acids. The germline V gene has CDR1 LNHDA and CDR2 SQIVND (reference sequence). Here the CDR3 reads CASGLTGANTEAFF. The CDR3 DNA reads as TGTGCCAGTGGATTGACAGGGGCGAACACTGAAGCTTTCTTT.

This clonotype has only a few counts. The gene calls are TRBV12-3 or TRBV12-4 and TRBJ1-2; no definite D call. Trimming removed 1 base from V and 6 bases from J, with 9 bases in between. The length of the CDR3 is 13 residues. The CDR3 nucleotides are TGTGCCAGCAGTTTAGGAGGTATCGATGGCTACACCTTC. Amino acid sequence: CASSLGGIDGYTF.

The chain recombines TRBV20-1 with TRBJ2-1; 14 bases align to TRBD2. With V trimmed by 6 bases and J by 1 base, 8 bases remained unmatched. The CDR3 has 17 amino acids. Germline V lookup: CDR1 DFQATT, CDR2 SNEGSKA (reference sequence). The CDR3 region has the DNA TGCAGTGCAACTCGACTAGCGGGAGGGCCGTCCTACAATGAGCAGTTCTTC. Translated, it gives CSATRLAGGPSYNEQFF.

This clonotype was seen a handful of times. The gene calls are TRBV6-5 and TRBJ2-7; tentatively, D is TRBD1 (5 bases). The CDR3 sequence is 17 residues long. Trimming removed 2 bases at V and 2 bases at J, with 19 bases between. Per germline, CDR1 MNHEY and CDR2 SVGAGI. CDR3 nucleotide sequence: TGTGCCAGCAGTTACCATCTGGGCAGGGCCAATGCCTACGAGCAGTACTTC. Its protein is CASSYHLGRANAYEQYF.

The V and J genes are TRBV20-1 and TRBJ2-3; a possible D gene is TRBD1 (6 bases). The CDR3 sequence is 12 residues long. The V end was cut by 6 bases, the J end by 3 bases, with 10 bases between. The germline gives CDR1 DFQATT, CDR2 SNEGSKA (reference sequence). The CDR3 region has the DNA TGCAGTGCCTTGACAGGAACAGATACGCAGTATTTT. This gives the protein CSALTGTDTQYF.

The rearrangement uses TRBV7-2 and TRBJ1-2; D gene ambiguous. Trimming removed 1 base at V and 4 bases at J, with 10 bases between. There are 14 residues in the CDR3. Per the germline V gene, CDR1 is SGHTA and CDR2 is FQGNSA. The CDR3 bases are TGTGCCAGCAGCTTAGGATACCGGGGCTATGGCTACACCTTC. It codes for CASSLGYRGYGYTF. Based on the CDR3 plus reference TRBV7-2 and TRBJ1-2, the full variable domain is GAGVSQSPSNKVTEKGKDVELRCDPISGHTALYWYRQSLGQGLEFLIYFQGNSAPDKSGLPSDRFSAERTGGSVSTLTIQRTQQEDSAVYLCASSLGYRGYGYTFGSGTRLTVV.

This clonotype appeared a few times. This chain uses TRBV20-1 with TRBJ2-5; no definite D call. The CDR3 is 12 amino acids. Deletions cut 4 bases from V and 0 bases from J, with 6 bases between. CDR1 is DFQATT and CDR2 is SNEGSKA in the germline V gene (reference sequence). Here the CDR3 DNA reads TGCAGTGCTAACGGGTACCAAGAGACCCAGTACTTC. It encodes CSANGYQETQYF.

This clonotype was seen at least ten times. V is TRBV12-3 or TRBV12-4 and J is TRBJ2-7, with 13 bases lining up with TRBD2. J lost 0 bases, V lost 1 base, and 3 bases had no gene match. This CDR3 has 17 residues. CDR3 loop: CASSLGLAGGISYEQYF. The CDR3 DNA reads TGTGCCAGCAGTTTAGGACTAGCGGGAGGCATCTCCTACGAGCAGTACTTC.

This clonotype was picked up a small number of times. The gene calls are TRBV7-2 and TRBJ1-2; no clear D. CDR3 size: 15 residues. The V gene lost 4 bases and the J gene lost 4 bases, with 16 bases spanning the gap. The V gene's germline CDR1 is SGHTA and CDR2 FQGNSA. This CDR3 reads CASSYGGYSFYGYTF. CDR3 DNA: TGTGCCAGCAGCTACGGCGGCTACAGCTTCTATGGCTACACCTTC.